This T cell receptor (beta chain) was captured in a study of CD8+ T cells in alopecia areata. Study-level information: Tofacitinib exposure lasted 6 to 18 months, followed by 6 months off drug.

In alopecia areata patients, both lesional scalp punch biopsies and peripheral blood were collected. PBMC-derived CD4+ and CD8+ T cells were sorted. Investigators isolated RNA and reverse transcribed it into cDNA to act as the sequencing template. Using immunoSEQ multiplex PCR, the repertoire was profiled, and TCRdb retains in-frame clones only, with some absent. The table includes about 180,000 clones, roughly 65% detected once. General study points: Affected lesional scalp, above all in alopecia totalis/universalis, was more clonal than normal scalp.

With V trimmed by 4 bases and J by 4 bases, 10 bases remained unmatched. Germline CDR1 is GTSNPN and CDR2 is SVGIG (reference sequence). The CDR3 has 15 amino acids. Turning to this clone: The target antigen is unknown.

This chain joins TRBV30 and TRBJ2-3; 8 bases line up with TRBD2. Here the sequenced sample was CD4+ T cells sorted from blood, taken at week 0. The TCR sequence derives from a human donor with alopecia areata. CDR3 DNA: TGTGCCTGGATGGTGGGGCGGGGGGCCGCAGATACGCAGTATTTT. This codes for CAWMVGRGAADTQYF.